These 15 T cell receptor beta chains originate from one sample sequenced in a study of blood T cell repertoires in COVID-19. Profiled with immunoSEQ multiplex PCR; TCRdb holds only in-frame clones, not every one. The profile shows some 200,000 clones, about 86% of them singletons. The sample consisted of peripheral blood. The receptors here all came from a woman in her 70s with acute or convalescent COVID-19.

This rearrangement joins TRBV5-5 to TRBJ2-7; 10 bases fit TRBD1. The CDR3 loop spans 15 amino acids. The V and J ends lost 7 bases and 2 bases, in that order; junction bases with no gene match: 9. Germline CDR1 is SGHKS and CDR2 is YYEKEE (reference sequence). The CDR3, as DNA: TGTGCCAGCCGGTCAAGGGGACAGGGGACCTACGAGCAGTACTTC. This sequence encodes CASRSRGQGTYEQYF. The complete variable domain, with remaining parts taken from reference TRBV5-5 and TRBJ2-7, reads DAGVTQSPTHLIKTRGQQVTLRCSPISGHKSVSWYQQVLGQGPQFIFQYYEKEERGRGNFPDRFSARQFPNYSSELNVNALLLGDSALYLCASRSRGQGTYEQYFGPGTRLTVT.

This clone was detected a few times. The rearrangement links TRBV1 to TRBJ1-2. TRBV1 is an annotated pseudogene. The CDR3 sequence is 12 residues long. The CDR3 bases are TGCACCAGCAGCTTAGATAGCTATGGCTACACCTTC. This gives the protein CTSSLDSYGYTF.

The gene calls are TRBV19 and TRBJ1-4; 7 bases are shared with TRBD1. Trimming removed 3 bases from V and 5 bases from J; junction bases left unmatched: 9. The CDR3 consists of 16 residues. The germline V gene encodes CDR1 LNHDA and CDR2 SQIVND (reference sequence). The CDR3 DNA reads TGTGCCAGTAGTATTTACCGGGACAGTCAAAATGAAAAACTGTTTTTT. Its protein product is CASSIYRDSQNEKLFF.

J is TRBJ2-5 and V is TRBV6-1; TRBD2 aligns across 7 bases. The CDR3 sequence is 15 residues long. Germline loops: CDR1 MNHNS, CDR2 SASEGT. With 2 bases clipped from V and 2 bases from J, the junction kept 5 bases outside the gene matches. The DNA of the CDR3 is TGTGCCAGCAGTGAAAATCTGGGGGGGCAAGAGACCCAGTACTTC. Translated, it gives CASSENLGGQETQYF.

The gene calls are TRBV9 and TRBJ2-7; tentative D call: TRBD1 (5 bases). V dropped 3 bases and J dropped 3 bases, with 7 bases sitting between them. Germline V lookup: CDR1 SGDLS, CDR2 YYNGEE. The CDR3 is 12 residues long. For the CDR3, the DNA is TGTGCCAGCAGCGATCAGGGCTACGAGCAGTACTTC. This translates into CASSDQGYEQYF.

As concerns this clone: The junction differs from germline at one of its ends, possibly a read error. CDR3 coding DNA: TGTGCCAGCAGCCCTCGGACAGGGTGGCGGGCCTTC. Its translation: CASSPRTGWRAF. The V and J genes are TRBV3-1 (or the pseudogene TRBV3-2) and TRBJ1-2; 8 nucleotides agree with TRBD1. Germline V gives CDR1 LGHDT, CDR2 YNNKEL (reference sequence). The CDR3 has 12 residues.

The chain links TRBV25-1 to TRBJ2-5; 7 bases match TRBD2. CDR1 is MGHDK, CDR2 SYGVNS, per germline. Trimming took 4 bases from V and 5 from J; bases not matched to a gene: 10. CDR3 length: 15 amino acids. The CDR3 region has the DNA TGTGCCAGCAGTGGCTGGGCGGGAGTAGGGGAGACCCAGTACTTC. Translating it yields CASSGWAGVGETQYF.

This clone occurred a few times. The junction departs from germline at one end; a sequencing error may be responsible. The chain uses TRBV5-1 and TRBJ2-1, with D perhaps matching TRBD1 (5 bases). Looked up from germline, CDR1 is SGHRS and CDR2 is YFSETQ. The length of the CDR3 is 15 residues. In nucleotides, the CDR3 is TGCGCCAGCAGCTTGGAGGGGCGCTCCCACAATGAGCAGTTCTTC. Protein product: CASSLEGRSHNEQFF.

V and J are TRBV7-2 and TRBJ2-5; D gene unclear. Germline CDR1 is SGHTA and CDR2 is FQGNSA. V dropped 8 bases and J dropped 5 bases, with 9 bases sitting between them. The CDR3 length is 11 residues. CDR3 region: CASREAETQYF. The DNA of the CDR3 is TGTGCCAGCCGAGAGGCTGAGACCCAGTACTTC.

The chain uses TRBV7-9 and TRBJ1-1; no clear D. The germline V gene has CDR1 SEHNR and CDR2 FQNEAQ (reference sequence). Trimming cost V 6 bases and J 5 bases, with 19 bases left between them. The CDR3 is 15 residues long. CDR3 nucleotide sequence: TGTGCCAGCAGTCTCGGCGAGGGAGGTTGGACTGAAGCTTTCTTT. Its protein is CASSLGEGGWTEAFF.

The chain combines TRBV6-5 with TRBJ2-2, with D perhaps matching TRBD1 (6 bases). Trimming stripped 6 bases from V and 4 bases from J, with 15 bases between. Germline V gene lookup returns CDR1 MNHEY and CDR2 SVGAGI. The CDR3 has 15 residues. CDR3 coding DNA: TGTGCCAGCAGAACCGGGACACCTAGCACCGGGGAGCTGTTTTTT. Encoded protein: CASRTGTPSTGELFF.

V usage is TRBV5-1 and J usage is TRBJ2-1; 7 positions match TRBD1. V lost 1 base and J lost 5; bases outside the gene matches: 3. CDR1 SGHRS and CDR2 YFSETQ come from the germline V gene. This CDR3 is built from 14 residues. The CDR3 here is CASSLMGQNNEQFF. The CDR3 DNA follows: TGCGCCAGCAGCTTGATGGGACAGAACAATGAGCAGTTCTTC.

V is TRBV7-6 and J is TRBJ1-5; 7 bases align to TRBD1. Unmatched junction bases numbered 5, after V lost 5 bases and J lost 7 bases. This CDR3 is built from 13 residues. Germline-derived CDR1 and CDR2 are SGHVS and FNYEAQ. In DNA form, the CDR3 reads TGTGCCAGCAGCATAGACAGGGACCAGCCCCAGCATTTT. It codes for CASSIDRDQPQHF.

This chain joins TRBV24-1 and TRBJ2-7, with TRBD2 matching over 8 bases. CDR3 length equals 15 residues. V gave up 3 bases and J gave up 5 bases; unmatched junction bases: 8. The germline V gene encodes CDR1 KGHDR and CDR2 SFDVKD. In DNA, the CDR3 is TGTGCCACCAGTGATCCCCGGGGGGGCCGGAACGAGCAGTACTTC. It encodes CATSDPRGGRNEQYF.

The chain is built from TRBV11-3 and TRBJ2-7; 8 bases are shared with TRBD2. Germline values: CDR1 SGHNT, CDR2 YENEEA. CDR3 size: 17 residues. Germline trimming cut 0 bases from V and 0 bases from J; bases unmatched to any gene: 7. CDR3 loop: CASSLESRGDLSYEQYF. The CDR3 DNA is TGTGCCAGCAGCTTAGAGTCGCGGGGGGACCTCTCCTACGAGCAGTACTTC.